The sample holds a few counts of the clone carrying this T cell receptor (beta chain). Its matching antigen is unknown. This record belongs to a study of response to subunit inactivated influenza vaccine. TCRdb re-analysed the RT-PCR reads in MiXCR, keeping a single row per CDR3 protein. The sample yields about 830,000 distinct CDR3 sequences, around 20% seen once. The CDR3 runs to 16 residues. Trimming took 0 bases from V and 6 from J, leaving 21 bases between them. Germline V gene lookup returns CDR1 DFQATT and CDR2 SNEGSKA (reference sequence). Whole-study findings and limits: It was the authors' suggestion that each seasonal influenza vaccination recruits few new T cells.

The input for sequencing was PBMCs from blood, taken approximately 5 days after vaccination. This TCR derives from a man aged 45-65 years who received an inactivated influenza vaccine. The chain is built from TRBV20-1 and TRBJ2-7; D possibly uses TRBD1 or TRBD2 (5 bases each). Here the CDR3 DNA reads TGCAGTGCTAGAGAACCGACCCAGGGAGCTGGGGTCGAGCAGTACTTC. Residues: CSAREPTQGAGVEQYF.